Here is one TCR beta chain with its context. Antigen: not known. The data belong to a study of cytomegalovirus exposure and HLA in healthy donors. Study-wide points: Confirmation in vitro established that three CMV-associated chains were specific for CMV antigens.

The PCR employed 60 Vbeta primers together with 13 Jbeta primers. Measured with immunoSEQ multiplex PCR; TCRdb has only the in-frame clones, and not every one. This sample's clone table lists some 53,000 clones. The TCR was taken from a woman aged 60 to 75 in good health and CMV-seropositive. Sequenced: PBMCs.

The CDR3, as DNA: TGCGCCAGCAGCTTGGACACCACTAATGAAAAACTGTTTTTT. This sequence encodes CASSLDTTNEKLFF. The V gene is TRBV5-1, the J gene TRBJ1-4; D is unclear. Germline V gene sequence: CDR1 SGHRS, CDR2 YFSETQ. Trimming removed 0 bases at V and 2 bases at J, with 5 bases between. This CDR3 spans 14 amino acids. Filled out from reference TRBV5-1 and TRBJ1-4, the complete variable domain reads KAGVTQTPRYLIKTRGQQVTLSCSPISGHRSVSWYQQTPGQGLQFLFEYFSETQRNKGNFPGRFSGRQFSNSRSEMNVSTLELGDSALYLCASSLDTTNEKLFFGSGTQLSVL.